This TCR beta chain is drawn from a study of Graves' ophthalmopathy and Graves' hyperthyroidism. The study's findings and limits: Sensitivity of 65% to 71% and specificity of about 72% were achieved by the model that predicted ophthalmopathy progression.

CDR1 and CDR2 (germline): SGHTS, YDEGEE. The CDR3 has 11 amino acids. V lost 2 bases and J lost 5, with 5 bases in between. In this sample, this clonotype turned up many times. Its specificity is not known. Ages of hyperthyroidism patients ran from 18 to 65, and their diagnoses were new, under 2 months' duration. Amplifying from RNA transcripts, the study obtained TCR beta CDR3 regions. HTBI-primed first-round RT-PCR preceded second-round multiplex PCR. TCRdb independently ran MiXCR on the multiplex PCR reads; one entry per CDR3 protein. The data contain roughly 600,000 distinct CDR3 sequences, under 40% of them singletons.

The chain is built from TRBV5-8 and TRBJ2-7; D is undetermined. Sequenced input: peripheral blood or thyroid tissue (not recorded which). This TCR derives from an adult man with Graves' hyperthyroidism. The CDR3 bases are TGTGCCAGCAGCTTTCTTCACGAGCAGTACTTC. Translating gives CASSFLHEQYF.